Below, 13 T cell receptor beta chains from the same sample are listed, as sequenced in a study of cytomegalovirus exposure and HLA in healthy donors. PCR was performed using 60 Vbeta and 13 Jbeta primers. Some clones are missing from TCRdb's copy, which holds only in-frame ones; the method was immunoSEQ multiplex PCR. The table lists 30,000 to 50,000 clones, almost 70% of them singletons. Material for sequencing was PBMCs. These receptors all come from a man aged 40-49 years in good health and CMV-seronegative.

As DNA, the CDR3 is TGTGCCAGTAGTCCCGGGACAGGGGGCTTTGAGCAGTTCTTC. It specifies CASSPGTGGFEQFF. The V call is TRBV19, the J call TRBJ2-1; 12 positions match TRBD1. The CDR3 totals 14 residues. Germline V gene sequence: CDR1 LNHDA, CDR2 SQIVND (reference sequence). Trimming removed 5 bases from V and 9 bases from J; junction bases left unmatched: 5.

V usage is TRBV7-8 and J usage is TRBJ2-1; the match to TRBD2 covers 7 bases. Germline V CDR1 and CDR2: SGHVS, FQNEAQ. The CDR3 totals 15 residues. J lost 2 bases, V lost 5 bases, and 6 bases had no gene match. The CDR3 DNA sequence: TGTGCCAGCAGCGTTAGCGGGTCCGCCTACAATGAGCAGTTCTTC. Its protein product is CASSVSGSAYNEQFF.

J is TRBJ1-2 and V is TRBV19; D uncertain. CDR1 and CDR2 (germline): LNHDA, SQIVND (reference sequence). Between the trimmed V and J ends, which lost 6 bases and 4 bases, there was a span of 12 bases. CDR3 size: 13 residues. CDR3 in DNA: TGTGCCAGTAGCCCTATTCTTGGCTATGGCTACACCTTC. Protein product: CASSPILGYGYTF.

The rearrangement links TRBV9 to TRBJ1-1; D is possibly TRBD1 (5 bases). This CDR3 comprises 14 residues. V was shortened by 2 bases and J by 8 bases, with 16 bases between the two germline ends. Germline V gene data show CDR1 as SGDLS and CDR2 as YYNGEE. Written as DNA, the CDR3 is TGTGCCAGCAGCGTGGGGGGTGGAAAGGGCGAAGCTTTCTTT. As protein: CASSVGGGKGEAFF.

This chain's CDR3 is CASSSGTGAQDTQYF. CDR3 nucleotides: TGTGCCAGCAGTAGCGGGACAGGGGCCCAAGATACGCAGTATTTT. The chain links TRBV6-5 to TRBJ2-3; 10 bases agree with TRBD1. V shed 5 bases and J 5 bases; nucleotides not matched to a gene: 7. Germline V gene data show CDR1 as MNHEY and CDR2 as SVGAGI. The CDR3 loop spans 15 amino acids.

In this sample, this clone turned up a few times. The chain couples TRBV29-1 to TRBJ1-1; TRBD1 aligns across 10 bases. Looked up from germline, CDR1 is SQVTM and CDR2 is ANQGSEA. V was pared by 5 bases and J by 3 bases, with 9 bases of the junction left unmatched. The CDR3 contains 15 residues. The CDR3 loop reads CSVSPAGTGDTEAFF. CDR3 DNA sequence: TGCAGCGTTTCCCCCGCAGGGACAGGGGACACTGAAGCTTTCTTT.

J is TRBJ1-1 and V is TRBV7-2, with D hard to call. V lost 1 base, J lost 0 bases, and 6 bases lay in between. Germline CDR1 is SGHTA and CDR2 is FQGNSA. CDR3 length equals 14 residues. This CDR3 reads CASSLGRLNTEAFF. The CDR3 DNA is TGTGCCAGCAGCTTAGGGCGGTTGAACACTGAAGCTTTCTTT.

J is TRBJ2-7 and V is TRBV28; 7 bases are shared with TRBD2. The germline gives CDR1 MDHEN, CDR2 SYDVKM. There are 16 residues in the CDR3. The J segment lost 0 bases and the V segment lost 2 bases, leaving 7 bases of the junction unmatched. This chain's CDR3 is CASSLVGGILSYEQYF. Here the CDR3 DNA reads TGTGCCAGCAGTTTAGTCGGGGGGATTCTCTCCTACGAGCAGTACTTC.

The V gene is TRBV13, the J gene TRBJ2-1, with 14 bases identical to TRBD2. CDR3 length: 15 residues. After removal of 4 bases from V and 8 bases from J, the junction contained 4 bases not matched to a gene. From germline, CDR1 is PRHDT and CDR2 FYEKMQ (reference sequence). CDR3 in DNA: TGTGCCAGCAGCTGGGGGACTAGCGGGGGTTATGAGCAGTTCTTC. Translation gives CASSWGTSGGYEQFF.

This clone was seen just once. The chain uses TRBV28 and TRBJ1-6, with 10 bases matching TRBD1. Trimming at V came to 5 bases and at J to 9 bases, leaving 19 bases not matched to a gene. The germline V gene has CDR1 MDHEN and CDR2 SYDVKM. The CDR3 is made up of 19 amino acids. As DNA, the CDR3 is TGTGCCAGCAGTCCACCCGATTTACCCGGGACAGGGGTGACTTCACCCCTCCACTTT. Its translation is CASSPPDLPGTGVTSPLHF. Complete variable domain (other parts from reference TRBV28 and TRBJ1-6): DVKVTQSSRYLVKRTGEKVFLECVQDMDHENMFWYRQDPGLGLRLIYFSYDVKMKEKGDIPEGYSVSREKKERFSLILESASTNQTSMYLCASSPPDLPGTGVTSPLHFGNGTRLTVT.

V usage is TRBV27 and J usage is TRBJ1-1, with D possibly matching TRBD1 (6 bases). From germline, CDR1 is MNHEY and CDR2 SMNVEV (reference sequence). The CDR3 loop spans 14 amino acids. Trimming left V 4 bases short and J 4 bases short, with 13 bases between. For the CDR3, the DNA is TGTGCCAGCAGTTCCGGCAGGGGTAGCACTGAAGCTTTCTTT. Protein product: CASSSGRGSTEAFF.

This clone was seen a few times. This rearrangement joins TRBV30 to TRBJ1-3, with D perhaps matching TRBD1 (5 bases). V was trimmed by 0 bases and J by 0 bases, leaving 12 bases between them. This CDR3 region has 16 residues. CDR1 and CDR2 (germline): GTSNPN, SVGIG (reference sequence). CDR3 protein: CAWSVRGSGSGNTIYF. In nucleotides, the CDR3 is TGTGCCTGGAGTGTAAGGGGCTCGGGCTCTGGAAACACCATATATTTT.

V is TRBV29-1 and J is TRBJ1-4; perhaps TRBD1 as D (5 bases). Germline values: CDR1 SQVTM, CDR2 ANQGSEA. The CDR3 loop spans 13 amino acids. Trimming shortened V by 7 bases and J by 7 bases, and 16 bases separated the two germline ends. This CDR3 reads CSAVATGVEKLFF. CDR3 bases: TGCAGCGCCGTTGCCACGGGGGTTGAAAAACTGTTTTTT.